This section outlines one T cell receptor (beta chain) sequence together with its context. No antigen is known for it. These data belong to a study of response to subunit inactivated influenza vaccine. This CDR3 has 13 amino acids. Per germline, CDR1 SEHNR and CDR2 FQNEAQ (reference sequence). The V gene lost 4 bases and the J gene lost 6 bases, with 13 bases spanning the gap. MiXCR was run by TCRdb on the RT-PCR reads, yielding one entry per CDR3 protein. Of around 180,000 distinct CDR3 sequences listed, approximately 8.7% are singletons. Broader study findings: Authors suggested that a seasonal influenza vaccination recruits few new T cells each time.

The input for sequencing was non-naive T cells sorted from PBMCs, taken on the day of vaccination. This clonotype was sampled from a man aged 45-65 years who received an inactivated influenza vaccine. The chain couples TRBV7-9 to TRBJ2-7, with D possibly TRBD1 on 6 matching bases. CDR3 in amino acids: CASSSQAGVEQYF. CDR3 coding DNA: TGTGCCAGCAGCTCACAGGCAGGGGTCGAGCAGTACTTC.